This T cell receptor beta chain appears in the sequencing data of a study of human T cells and chemical hapten exposure. For the study at large: Minor pooled library volume differences mainly drove per-sample TCR yield variation.

From germline, CDR1 is LNHDA and CDR2 SQIVND (reference sequence). V gave up 0 bases and J gave up 6 bases, with 15 bases separating them. The CDR3 has 17 amino acids. Stated time point: patch test 2, 6 weeks after DPC sensitization. This sample's treatment: therapeutic diphenylcyclopropenone sensitization with weekly scalp DPC. Of note for this clonotype: Its antigen remains unknown.

Within the library, unique molecular identifiers were attached to each individual cDNA molecule. TCRdb independently ran MiXCR on the RACE reads; one entry per CDR3 protein. The repertoire consists of approximately 82,000 distinct CDR3 sequences, with around 6.7% occurring once and the leading ten covering 1.3%. Study-wide findings and caveats: TCRs at high frequency, those above 1 in 1000, did not change with DPC sensitization.

Source: whole blood, taken in connection with sensitization to the hapten diphenylcyclopropenone (DPC). This sequence joins TRBV19 and TRBJ1-6, with a weak D call TRBD1 (5 bases). This clonotype originated in a woman aged 25 to 45 with alopecia areata. Some clones in this sample may be carry-over from other donors' samples. This chain's CDR3 is CASSIEGSYGGNSPLHF. CDR3 DNA sequence: TGTGCCAGTAGTATAGAGGGCTCCTACGGGGGTAATTCACCCCTCCACTTT. The complete variable domain, with remaining parts taken from reference TRBV19 and TRBJ1-6, reads DGGITQSPKYLFRKEGQNVTLSCEQNLNHDAMYWYRQDPGQGLRLIYYSQIVNDFQKGDIAEGYSVSREKKESFPLTVTSAQKNPTAFYLCASSIEGSYGGNSPLHFGNGTRLTVT.